Listed here is a single T cell receptor (beta chain). The assay was immunoSEQ multiplex PCR, and TCRdb's table has in-frame clones only and misses some. The data show around 24,000 clones, around 82% seen once. The data were taken from a study of T cells in localized non-small cell lung cancer. Germline assignment: CDR1 LNHDA and CDR2 SQIVND (reference sequence). This CDR3 has 13 amino acids. Trimming cost V 3 bases and J 5 bases, with 8 bases left between them. The chain employs TRBV19 and TRBJ2-1, with D possibly matching TRBD2 (5 bases). The receptor's source is a man aged 40-75 years with stage II lung adenocarcinoma. Sequences were derived from PBMCs, sampled before any cancer treatment. CDR3 residues: CASSIGINNEQFF. The DNA for the CDR3 is TGTGCCAGTAGTATCGGGATAAACAATGAGCAGTTCTTC.